The 22 T cell receptor beta chains below all came from one sample that was sequenced in a study of beta chain features in type 1 diabetes. Isolated RNA was reverse transcribed in full, so expressed TCRB transcripts were sequenced. The protocol was immunoSEQ multiplex PCR, while the TCRdb copy is restricted to in-frame clones and leaves out a portion. The repertoire has about 930,000 clones, 15% to 20% of them found once; the top ten carry about 0.025%. The specimen was naive CD4+ T cells from blood. The receptors shown here come from a young woman in good health.

This clone has more than one count but fewer than ten. This chain joins TRBV10-3 and TRBJ2-2; 7 positions match TRBD2. The CDR3 runs 13 residues. V trimming: 10 bases; J trimming: 0 bases; junction bases outside the gene matches: 2. CDR1 and CDR2 from the germline V gene are ENHRY and SYGVKD. The CDR3 DNA reads as TGTGCCACCGGGACTACGAACACCGGGGAGCTGTTTTTT. This codes for CATGTTNTGELFF.

V is TRBV11-2 and J is TRBJ2-3; D is undetermined. V gave up 0 bases and J gave up 2 bases, with 24 bases separating them. CDR1 SGHAT and CDR2 FQNNGV come from the germline V gene. This CDR3 spans 20 amino acids. CDR3 amino acids: CASSLDHSRTSTKFTDTQYF. CDR3 coding DNA: TGTGCCAGCAGCTTAGATCATTCACGGACCAGTACCAAATTCACAGATACGCAGTATTTT.

The chain recombines TRBV27 with TRBJ2-7; 8 bases agree with TRBD1. After removal of 8 bases from V and 5 bases from J, the junction contained 14 bases not matched to a gene. Per germline, CDR1 MNHEY and CDR2 SMNVEV (reference sequence). The CDR3 has 15 residues. The CDR3 region has the DNA TGTGCCAGCTCTTCCGCCAGGGGGCTTTCCAACGAGCAGTACTTC. Translating it yields CASSSARGLSNEQYF.

This clone has a handful of counts. The chain joins TRBV11-2 to TRBJ2-5, with D possibly being TRBD1 or TRBD2 (5 bases each). This CDR3 contains 14 residues. Trimming left V 6 bases short and J 1 base short, with 12 bases between. CDR1 is SGHAT, CDR2 FQNNGV, per germline. CDR3 nucleotide sequence: TGTGCCAGCAGTCTCGCCGGGGCCCAAGAGACCCAGTACTTC. Translating it yields CASSLAGAQETQYF.

This clone has a handful of counts. The CDR3 DNA reads TGTGCCACCAGCAGAGATCGGGGGAGTAATCAGCCCCAGCATTTT. Translation: CATSRDRGSNQPQHF. The V gene is TRBV15, the J gene TRBJ1-5, with a tentative D call TRBD1 (5 bases). Deletions cut 0 bases from V and 4 bases from J, with 10 bases between. The CDR3 extends over 15 amino acids. Germline V gene sequence: CDR1 LNHNV, CDR2 YYDKDF (reference sequence).

In this sample, this clone turned up a few times. The rearrangement joins TRBV12-5 to TRBJ2-1, with 12 bases that match TRBD1. Germline V gene data show CDR1 as LGHNT and CDR2 as FRNRAP. The CDR3 has 18 amino acids. V was pared by 4 bases and J by 0 bases, with 7 bases of the junction left unmatched. The CDR3 loop is CASGSGTGGSRSYNEQFF. CDR3 DNA sequence: TGTGCTAGTGGTTCGGGGACAGGGGGCTCCCGCTCCTACAATGAGCAGTTCTTC.

A few counts support this clone. The chain combines TRBV11-2 with TRBJ2-2, with D possibly matching TRBD2 (6 bases). V dropped 9 bases and J dropped 0 bases, with 11 bases sitting between them. The CDR3 runs to 14 residues. Germline lookup yields CDR1 SGHAT and CDR2 FQNNGV. Here the CDR3 reads CASRGEANTGELFF. CDR3 sequence (DNA): TGTGCCAGTAGAGGGGAGGCGAACACCGGGGAGCTGTTTTTT. The whole variable domain, remainder taken from reference TRBV11-2 and TRBJ2-2, is EAGVAQSPRYKIIEKRQSVAFWCNPISGHATLYWYQQILGQGPKLLIQFQNNGVVDDSQLPKDRFSAERLKGVDSTLKIQPAKLEDSAVYLCASRGEANTGELFFGEGSRLTVL.

The J gene is TRBJ2-2, the V gene TRBV29-1; 7 bases are shared with TRBD1. This CDR3 spans 14 amino acids. The ends lost 5 bases at V and 3 bases at J; junction bases unmatched: 6. Germline values: CDR1 SQVTM, CDR2 ANQGSEA. For the CDR3, the DNA is TGCAGCGTTCTTAGGGGGCTAGACACCGGGGAGCTGTTTTTT. This sequence encodes CSVLRGLDTGELFF.

The V and J genes are TRBV5-1 and TRBJ2-7; maybe TRBD2 (6 bases). Germline V gene sequence: CDR1 SGHRS, CDR2 YFSETQ. This CDR3 contains 16 residues. With 2 bases removed from V and 7 bases from J, the gap between germline ends came to 22 bases. CDR3 residues: CASSLPQTGLSSEQYF. CDR3 DNA: TGCGCCAGCAGCTTACCCCAAACGGGACTCTCAAGTGAGCAGTACTTC. The full variable domain, rest sourced from reference TRBV5-1 and TRBJ2-7, is KAGVTQTPRYLIKTRGQQVTLSCSPISGHRSVSWYQQTPGQGLQFLFEYFSETQRNKGNFPGRFSGRQFSNSRSEMNVSTLELGDSALYLCASSLPQTGLSSEQYFGPGTRLTVT.

The gene calls are TRBV27 and TRBJ2-5; D is undetermined. Germline V gene lookup returns CDR1 MNHEY and CDR2 SMNVEV (reference sequence). The CDR3 sequence is 16 residues long. Trimming cost V 0 bases and J 5 bases, with 16 bases left between them. The CDR3, as DNA: TGTGCCAGCAGTTTATCTCGGGTTGGACGGAAGGAGACCCAGTACTTC. It encodes CASSLSRVGRKETQYF.

This clone was found a few times. V gene TRBV10-3 combines with J gene TRBJ2-3, with TRBD1 identical over 8 bases. From germline, CDR1 is ENHRY and CDR2 SYGVKD. The V and J ends lost 6 bases and 7 bases, in that order; junction bases with no gene match: 12. The CDR3 totals 15 residues. CDR3 sequence reads: CAIRPGQGNFNTQYF. DNA for the CDR3: TGTGCCATCAGACCCGGACAGGGTAATTTTAATACGCAGTATTTT.

This clone was seen more than once but under ten times. V gene TRBV9 combines with J gene TRBJ2-1; D gene uncertain. Trimming took 5 bases from V and 3 from J, leaving 18 bases between them. Germline V gene sequence: CDR1 SGDLS, CDR2 YYNGEE. CDR3 length: 16 residues. CDR3: CASSGDLEWGYNEQFF. Here the CDR3 DNA reads TGTGCCAGCAGTGGCGATCTGGAGTGGGGCTACAATGAGCAGTTCTTC.

This clone was counted between two and nine times. The V gene is TRBV15, the J gene TRBJ1-1, with 12 bases fitting TRBD1. Germline trimming cut 0 bases from V and 1 base from J; bases unmatched to any gene: 9. CDR1 and CDR2 (germline): LNHNV, YYDKDF (reference sequence). CDR3 length: 19 residues. CDR3 coding DNA: TGTGCCACCAGCAGAGATCGGGGCCGGGACAGGGGGCGGAACACTGAAGCTTTCTTT. This sequence encodes CATSRDRGRDRGRNTEAFF.

This clone was seen once. This chain uses TRBV6-5 with TRBJ1-2; the match to TRBD1 covers 8 bases. The CDR3 is made up of 15 amino acids. V was clipped by 0 bases and J by 2 bases; unmatched bases: 2. Looked up from germline, CDR1 is MNHEY and CDR2 is SVGAGI. In DNA form, the CDR3 reads TGTGCCAGCAGTTACTCGACAGGGGCGAACTATGGCTACACCTTC. Its protein is CASSYSTGANYGYTF.

The chain links TRBV5-1 to TRBJ2-7, with 7 bases lining up with TRBD1. Germline V gene data show CDR1 as SGHRS and CDR2 as YFSETQ. The ends lost 5 bases at V and 2 bases at J; junction bases unmatched: 1. This CDR3 is built from 12 residues. The CDR3: CASRDRTYEQYF. CDR3 sequence (DNA): TGCGCCAGCAGGGACAGGACCTACGAGCAGTACTTC.

This chain links TRBV18 with TRBJ2-7; TRBD1 might be the D (6 bases). This CDR3 has 12 residues. The germline CDR1 and CDR2 sequences are KGHSH and LQKENI. V lost 8 bases, J lost 6 bases, and 14 bases lay in between. The CDR3 reads CASETGVGEQYF. The CDR3 DNA sequence: TGTGCCAGCGAGACAGGTGTGGGCGAGCAGTACTTC.

This clone was seen a few times. The CDR3 sequence: CASSHFGGLGLAGNEQFF. The CDR3 DNA is TGTGCCAGCAGCCACTTTGGGGGGCTGGGACTAGCGGGCAATGAGCAGTTCTTC. This chain links TRBV7-9 with TRBJ2-1; TRBD2 agrees at 12 bases. Per the germline V gene, CDR1 is SEHNR and CDR2 is FQNEAQ (reference sequence). J lost 6 bases, V lost 5 bases, and 14 bases had no gene match. The CDR3 loop spans 18 amino acids.

The rearrangement links TRBV18 to TRBJ1-1; D call uncertain. Germline lookup yields CDR1 KGHSH and CDR2 LQKENI. This CDR3 has 16 residues. Trimming left V 0 bases short and J 5 bases short, with 16 bases between. CDR3 in DNA: TGTGCCAGCTCACCACCGCTCTCAGGCGGGAGGACTGAAGCTTTCTTT. Protein: CASSPPLSGGRTEAFF.

This clone was detected only a few times. This chain links TRBV7-2 with TRBJ1-5; D possibly corresponds to TRBD1 (6 bases). The CDR3 totals 13 residues. Trimming shortened V by 2 bases and J by 6 bases, and 8 bases separated the two germline ends. CDR1 is SGHTA, CDR2 FQGNSA, per germline. CDR3 nucleotide sequence: TGTGCCAGCAGCTTACAGGGGAGTCAGCCCCAGCATTTT. This codes for CASSLQGSQPQHF.

The V and J genes are TRBV19 and TRBJ1-5; D is undetermined. V lost 1 base and J lost 0, with 13 bases in between. The CDR3 consists of 17 residues. Germline CDR1 is LNHDA and CDR2 is SQIVND (reference sequence). The CDR3 DNA reads as TGTGCCAGTAGTATAGTTGGAGGGCACTATAGCAATCAGCCCCAGCATTTT. Its protein product is CASSIVGGHYSNQPQHF.

V usage is TRBV9 and J usage is TRBJ2-7; D uncertain. CDR1 and CDR2 from the germline V gene are SGDLS and YYNGEE. The length of the CDR3 is 15 residues. Deletions cut 0 bases from V and 2 bases from J, with 12 bases between. CDR3 region: CASSVAPDGPYEQYF. The CDR3 DNA reads as TGTGCCAGCAGCGTAGCCCCCGACGGGCCCTACGAGCAGTACTTC.

The chain carries TRBV5-4 and TRBJ2-1, with TRBD1 as a possible D gene (6 bases). From germline, CDR1 is SGHNT and CDR2 YYREEE (reference sequence). The CDR3 contains 14 residues. V lost 0 bases and J 5 bases, leaving 9 bases between the germline ends. The CDR3 DNA reads as TGTGCCAGCAGCTTGGGTGGGACAAACAATGAGCAGTTCTTC. Encoded protein: CASSLGGTNNEQFF.